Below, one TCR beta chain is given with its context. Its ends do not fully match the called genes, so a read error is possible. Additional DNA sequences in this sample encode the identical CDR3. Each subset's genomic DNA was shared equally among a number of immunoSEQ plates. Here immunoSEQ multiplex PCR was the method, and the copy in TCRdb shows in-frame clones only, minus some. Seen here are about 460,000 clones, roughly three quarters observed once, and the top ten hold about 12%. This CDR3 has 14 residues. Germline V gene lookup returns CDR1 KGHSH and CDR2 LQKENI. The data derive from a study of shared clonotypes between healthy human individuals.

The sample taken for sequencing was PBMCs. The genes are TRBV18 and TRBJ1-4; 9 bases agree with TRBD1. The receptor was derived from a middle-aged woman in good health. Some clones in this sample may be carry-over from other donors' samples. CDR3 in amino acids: CASSAGTGTEKLFF. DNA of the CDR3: TGTGCCAGCTCGGCCGGGACAGGGACTGAAAAATTGTTTTTT.